The next 27 T cell receptor beta chains were all read from a single sample in a study of glioma-infiltrating T cells. TCR alpha and beta CDR3 regions were amplified from RNA using iRepertoire nested multiplex PCR. TCRdb reanalysed the multiplex PCR reads using MiXCR and keeps one entry per CDR3 protein. The sample lists some 100,000 distinct CDR3 sequences, 25% to 30% occurring once. Source material: glioma tissue, nonneoplastic brain tissue, or PBMCs (not recorded which). The receptors shown here come from a human donor with low-grade glioma or glioblastoma, undergoing nonglioma brain surgery, or in good health (not recorded which).

The table lists this clonotype with many counts. This chain connects TRBV20-1 to TRBJ2-1; 10 positions agree with TRBD2. J lost 7 bases, V lost 3 bases, and 15 bases had no gene match. CDR1 and CDR2 (germline): DFQATT, SNEGSKA (reference sequence). This CDR3 has 17 residues. The chain's CDR3 is CSASNHGASGRENEQFF. Written as DNA, the CDR3 is TGCAGTGCTAGTAATCATGGGGCTAGCGGGAGAGAGAATGAGCAGTTCTTC.

This clonotype was detected ten times or more. The chain couples TRBV18 to TRBJ1-2; 12 bases are a match to TRBD1. Germline V gene lookup returns CDR1 KGHSH and CDR2 LQKENI. CDR3 size: 15 residues. V was clipped by 0 bases and J by 8 bases; unmatched bases: 4. The CDR3 nucleotides are TGTGCCAGCTCACCACCGGGACAGGGGGCGAGCGGCTACACCTTC. Amino acids: CASSPPGQGASGYTF.

The chain combines TRBV4-3 with TRBJ1-2, with D tentatively TRBD1 (5 bases). From germline, CDR1 is LGHNA and CDR2 YSLEER. There are 13 residues in the CDR3. Trimming took 8 bases from V and 5 from J, leaving 15 bases between them. The CDR3 bases are TGCGCCAGCCACTTCGGGACGGCTTATGGCTACACCTTC. As protein: CASHFGTAYGYTF.

The sample holds many counts of this clonotype. The chain recombines TRBV12-3 or TRBV12-4 with TRBJ1-1; D not resolved. This CDR3 is built from 13 residues. Trimming shortened V by 7 bases and J by 1 base, and 10 bases separated the two germline ends. This chain's CDR3 is CASTWTENTEAFF. The CDR3 region has the DNA TGTGCCAGCACCTGGACGGAGAACACTGAAGCTTTCTTT.

By its share, this clonotype is medium-sized. J is TRBJ1-5 and V is TRBV28, with TRBD1 as a possible D gene (5 bases). The CDR3 loop spans 14 amino acids. Trimming took 6 bases from V and 6 from J, leaving 15 bases between them. Germline-derived CDR1 and CDR2 are MDHEN and SYDVKM. The CDR3 nucleotides read TGTGCCAGCAGAATAGGGGTGGAATTTCAGCCCCAGCATTTT. This gives the protein CASRIGVEFQPQHF. Full variable domain (outside the CDR3, taken from reference TRBV28 and TRBJ1-5): DVKVTQSSRYLVKRTGEKVFLECVQDMDHENMFWYRQDPGLGLRLIYFSYDVKMKEKGDIPEGYSVSREKKERFSLILESASTNQTSMYLCASRIGVEFQPQHFGDGTRLSIL.

This clonotype was observed at least ten times. The genes are TRBV27 and TRBJ2-5; TRBD1 matches 9 bases. V shed 5 bases and J 7 bases; nucleotides not matched to a gene: 11. This CDR3 has 15 residues. Germline V gene data show CDR1 as MNHEY and CDR2 as SMNVEV (reference sequence). The CDR3 is CASSPTTGGLGTQYF. CDR3 coding DNA: TGTGCCAGCAGTCCAACGACAGGGGGGTTAGGGACCCAGTACTTC.

This clonotype was observed a few times. The junction differs from germline at one of its ends, possibly a read error. The chain employs TRBV6-2 or TRBV6-3 and TRBJ2-1, with D possibly TRBD2 on 5 matching bases. The CDR3 runs to 13 residues. Germline-derived CDR1 and CDR2 are MNHEY and SVGEGT. CDR3 nucleotides: TGTTCCAGTGCAGAGGGCCAGGTGGATGAGCACTTCTTC. Residues: CSSAEGQVDEHFF.

This clonotype was seen ten or more times. The rearrangement uses TRBV12-3 or TRBV12-4 and TRBJ1-1; D is undetermined. The CDR3 is 15 residues long. Trimming pared 4 bases from V and 10 bases from J, leaving 22 bases between. The CDR3 loop reads CASSSREVLVLGAFF. CDR3 nucleotide sequence: TGTGCCAGCAGTTCCCGGGAGGTCCTCGTTCTAGGAGCTTTCTTT.

This clonotype is judged medium-sized. This chain joins TRBV6-2 or TRBV6-3 and TRBJ1-5; D gene ambiguous. Germline V gene lookup returns CDR1 MNHEY and CDR2 SVGEGT. The CDR3 is 12 residues long. Trimming shortened V by 9 bases and J by 5 bases, and 11 bases separated the two germline ends. The DNA of the CDR3 is TGTGCCAGTCGGATACCGCATCAGCCCCAGCATTTT. Amino acid sequence: CASRIPHQPQHF.

This clonotype was detected ten times or more. V is TRBV12-3 or TRBV12-4 and J is TRBJ2-1; 12 bases map to TRBD2. J lost 7 bases, V lost 7 bases, and 8 bases had no gene match. This CDR3 contains 15 residues. Here the CDR3 reads CASTPLAGGTNEQFF. CDR3 nucleotides: TGTGCCAGCACCCCGCTAGCGGGGGGGACAAATGAGCAGTTCTTC.

In this sample, this clonotype turned up many times. The genes are TRBV5-4 and TRBJ2-5; tentative D call: TRBD2 (6 bases). There are 13 residues in the CDR3. The germline CDR1 and CDR2 sequences are SGHNT and YYREEE (reference sequence). V gave up 4 bases and J gave up 4 bases, with 11 bases separating them. The CDR3 loop reads CASSPTSTETQYF. The CDR3, as DNA: TGTGCCAGCAGCCCAACTAGCACAGAGACCCAGTACTTC. Filled out from reference TRBV5-4 and TRBJ2-5, the complete variable domain reads ETGVTQSPTHLIKTRGQQVTLRCSSQSGHNTVSWYQQALGQGPQFIFQYYREEENGRGNFPPRFSGLQFPNYSSELNVNALELDDSALYLCASSPTSTETQYFGPGTRLLVL.

The table lists this clonotype with a few counts. The chain couples TRBV5-1 to TRBJ2-6; D unclear. Germline V lookup: CDR1 SGHRS, CDR2 YFSETQ. V lost 1 base and J lost 8, with 7 bases in between. The CDR3 runs to 13 residues. This CDR3 reads CASSLRQSNVLTF. In DNA, the CDR3 is TGCGCCAGCAGCTTGAGGCAGTCCAACGTCCTGACTTTC.

This clonotype has a count of ten or more. V and J are TRBV7-3 and TRBJ1-2; maybe TRBD1 (5 bases). V dropped 2 bases and J dropped 5 bases, with 15 bases sitting between them. This CDR3 spans 15 amino acids. The V gene's germline CDR1 is SGHTA and CDR2 FQGTGA. The CDR3 here is CASSLRADTFYGYTF. The CDR3 DNA follows: TGTGCCAGCAGCTTACGAGCGGACACTTTTTATGGCTACACCTTC.

In this sample, this clonotype turned up many times. The V gene is TRBV29-1, the J gene TRBJ2-1; the D is unclear. The germline V gene has CDR1 SQVTM and CDR2 ANQGSEA. V dropped 6 bases and J dropped 0 bases, with 6 bases sitting between them. The length of the CDR3 is 12 residues. This CDR3 is CSVETSYNEQFF. CDR3 DNA: TGCAGCGTAGAGACCTCCTACAATGAGCAGTTCTTC.

This clonotype was seen just once. A junction boundary mismatches the germline segment, possibly from a read error. This CDR3 reads CATSDSSGTGFYNEQSF. For the CDR3, the DNA is TGTGCCACCAGTGATTCTTCCGGGACAGGTTTTTACAATGAGCAGTCCTTC. The chain is built from TRBV24-1 and TRBJ2-1, with 8 bases fitting TRBD1. The CDR3 sequence is 17 residues long. In germline, CDR1 is KGHDR, CDR2 SFDVKD.

Points on this clonotype: This CDR3 fails to terminate in the conserved phenylalanine or tryptophan, so it likely reflects a read error. The chain employs TRBV20-1 and TRBJ2-1, with TRBD2 matching 10 bases. This CDR3 is built from 13 residues. V dropped 6 bases and J dropped 8; count of bases not matched to a gene: 7. Germline V gene lookup returns CDR1 DFQATT and CDR2 SNEGSKA (reference sequence). Here the CDR3 reads CSAFGLAADEQFL. CDR3 coding DNA: TGCAGTGCCTTCGGACTAGCGGCGGATGAGCAGTTCCTC.

This clonotype was observed at least ten times. This chain connects TRBV7-9 to TRBJ2-5, with D unclear. V was cut by 5 bases and J by 7 bases, with 11 bases left in between. Per germline, CDR1 SEHNR and CDR2 FQNEAQ (reference sequence). The CDR3 runs to 12 residues. CDR3 sequence: CASSPIRVTQYF. The CDR3 region has the DNA TGTGCCAGCAGCCCCATCCGGGTGACCCAGTACTTC. The full variable domain, completed using reference TRBV7-9 and TRBJ2-5, is DTGVSQNPRHKITKRGQNVTFRCDPISEHNRLYWYRQTLGQGPEFLTYFQNEAQLEKSRLLSDRFSAERPKGSFSTLEIQRTEQGDSAMYLCASSPIRVTQYFGPGTRLLVL.

This clonotype was picked up many times. Mismatch with germline at one junction end may stem from a read error. As DNA, the CDR3 is TGTGCCAGCAGTTTACGCGCGTACACCTACAATGGTCAGTTGTTC. Amino acid sequence: CASSLRAYTYNGQLF. The chain couples TRBV28 to TRBJ2-1; D is unresolved. The CDR3 extends over 15 amino acids. In germline, CDR1 is MDHEN, CDR2 SYDVKM. Looking up the rest from reference TRBV28 and TRBJ2-1 gives the full variable domain: DVKVTQSSRYLVKRTGEKVFLECVQDMDHENMFWYRQDPGLGLRLIYFSYDVKMKEKGDIPEGYSVSREKKERFSLILESASTNQTSMYLCASSLRAYTYNGQLFGPGTRLTVL.

This clonotype was observed many times. The V gene is TRBV15, the J gene TRBJ2-7; D is possibly TRBD1 or TRBD2 (5 bases each). With 5 bases removed from V and 0 bases from J, the gap between germline ends came to 14 bases. CDR1 is LNHNV and CDR2 is YYDKDF in the germline V gene (reference sequence). The CDR3 extends over 15 amino acids. This CDR3 reads CATSRQTGGSYEQYF. The DNA of the CDR3 is TGTGCCACCAGCCGACAAACAGGAGGCTCCTACGAGCAGTACTTC.

This clonotype was seen many times. V and J are TRBV29-1 and TRBJ1-1; TRBD1 might be the D (5 bases). Trimming left V 7 bases short and J 0 bases short, with 12 bases between. The CDR3 runs 13 residues. Germline V gene data show CDR1 as SQVTM and CDR2 as ANQGSEA. The CDR3 protein is CSALQDLNTEAFF. As DNA, the CDR3 is TGCAGCGCCTTACAGGATCTGAACACTGAAGCTTTCTTT.

Concerning this clonotype itself: The junction and the germline gene differ at one end; a read error may be behind it. This sequence joins TRBV6-2 or TRBV6-3 and TRBJ2-1; D not resolved. CDR3 length: 12 amino acids. Per germline, CDR1 MNHEY and CDR2 SVGEGT. The CDR3 sequence is CASSSRSTEQFF. The CDR3 region has the DNA TGTGCCAGTAGTTCCCGGAGCACTGAGCAGTTCTTC.

The J gene is TRBJ2-5, the V gene TRBV7-9, with TRBD1 matching over 7 bases. J was trimmed by 3 bases and V by 6 bases; bases with no gene match: 10. Germline loops: CDR1 SEHNR, CDR2 FQNEAQ (reference sequence). The CDR3 runs to 15 residues. The CDR3, as DNA: TGTGCCAGCAGTTCTGACCAACAGGGGAAAGAGACCCAGTACTTC. It is translated as CASSSDQQGKETQYF.

This clonotype was found many times. CDR3 residues: CASSGESSNYGYTF. In DNA, the CDR3 is TGTGCCAGCAGTGGTGAATCCTCTAACTATGGCTACACCTTC. The V gene is TRBV7-9, the J gene TRBJ1-2; D gene ambiguous. This CDR3 is built from 14 residues. Trimming left V 6 bases short and J 0 bases short, with 11 bases between. CDR1 and CDR2 (germline): SEHNR, FQNEAQ (reference sequence).

This clonotype was detected ten times or more. The V call is TRBV7-2, the J call TRBJ1-1; D is uncertain. This CDR3 has 13 amino acids. CDR1 is SGHTA, CDR2 FQGNSA, per germline. Trimming took 2 bases from V and 4 from J, leaving 8 bases between them. The CDR3 sequence: CASSLNSLTEAFF. CDR3 sequence (DNA): TGTGCCAGCAGCTTAAACAGTCTCACTGAAGCTTTCTTT.

In its sample, this clonotype was seen many times. The CDR3 DNA reads TGTGCCATCGACAGGGGGTACCCCTACTACGAGCAGTACTTC. Encoded protein: CAIDRGYPYYEQYF. J is TRBJ2-7 and V is TRBV10-3; 9 bases match TRBD1. Germline CDR1 is ENHRY and CDR2 is SYGVKD. Trimming at V came to 8 bases and at J to 3 bases, leaving 8 bases not matched to a gene. There are 14 residues in the CDR3.

With regard to this clonotype: A read error may produce the germline difference seen at one junction end. The chain links TRBV6-2 or TRBV6-3 to TRBJ1-1; perhaps TRBD1 as D (5 bases). The CDR3 is 14 amino acids. Germline V gives CDR1 MNHEY, CDR2 SVGEGT. The CDR3 coding sequence is TGTGCCAGCAGTTACTCGGGGGATGGCACTGATGCTTTCTTT. The encoded protein is CASSYSGDGTDAFF.

As to this clonotype: Mismatch with germline at one junction end may stem from a read error. The chain links TRBV11-2 to TRBJ1-1; no clear D. Germline lookup yields CDR1 SGHAT and CDR2 FQNNGV. This CDR3 has 13 residues. This CDR3 is CDSSPDVGAEAFF. The CDR3 DNA is TGTGACAGCAGCCCAGACGTCGGCGCTGAAGCTTTCTTT.